Below, 8 T cell receptor beta chains from the same sample are listed, as sequenced in a study of cytomegalovirus exposure and HLA in healthy donors. Sequenced by immunoSEQ multiplex PCR; TCRdb stores in-frame clones only, minus some. The table includes about 79,000 clones, over 85% detected once. The sequencing input was PBMCs. Receptors originate from a woman aged 25 to 39 in good health and CMV-seronegative.

The chain uses TRBV5-1 and TRBJ2-5, with 9 bases that match TRBD1. Germline lookup yields CDR1 SGHRS and CDR2 YFSETQ. Trimming took 4 bases from V and 1 from J; bases not matched to a gene: 8. The CDR3 covers 16 residues. The DNA of the CDR3 is TGCGCCAGCAGCAAAAGGACAGGGGATCGCCAAGAGACCCAGTACTTC. Its translation is CASSKRTGDRQETQYF.

The V call is TRBV19, the J call TRBJ2-7; possible D gene TRBD2, 6 bases. Per germline, CDR1 LNHDA and CDR2 SQIVND (reference sequence). The CDR3 is made up of 14 amino acids. Trimming took off 9 bases at V and 1 base at J, with 16 bases between the two ends. In DNA form, the CDR3 reads TGTGCCAGCCGCACGCGGGGACTTTCCTACGAGCAGTACTTC. Its translation: CASRTRGLSYEQYF.

This clone was counted only a few times. The rearrangement links TRBV19 to TRBJ1-5, with 11 bases fitting TRBD1. The CDR3 contains 15 residues. V lost 3 bases and J lost 4; bases outside the gene matches: 2. Germline V gives CDR1 LNHDA, CDR2 SQIVND (reference sequence). Here the CDR3 DNA reads TGTGCCAGTAGTATGGGGGACAGGGGGAATCAGCCCCAGCATTTT. This encodes CASSMGDRGNQPQHF.

The chain combines TRBV10-2 with TRBJ1-5; D ambiguous. V lost 8 bases and J 5 bases, leaving 13 bases between the germline ends. The CDR3 totals 13 residues. Germline CDR1 and CDR2: WSHSY and SAAADI. CDR3 DNA sequence: TGCGCCAGCGTTGGAGGGTCCTATCAGCCCCAGCATTTT. Protein: CASVGGSYQPQHF.

The chain carries TRBV15 and TRBJ2-3, with a weak D call TRBD1 (6 bases). Trimming stripped 5 bases from V and 9 bases from J, with 27 bases between. CDR3 size: 17 residues. CDR1 and CDR2 (germline): LNHNV, YYDKDF (reference sequence). The CDR3 DNA reads TGTGCCACCAGCGAAGGGCCCGGGACACAAACGTATGGCACGCAGTATTTT. Translation gives CATSEGPGTQTYGTQYF.

The rearrangement uses TRBV13 and TRBJ2-7; tentatively, D is TRBD2 (6 bases). This CDR3 is 14 amino acids long. Germline CDR1 is PRHDT and CDR2 is FYEKMQ (reference sequence). V was trimmed by 3 bases and J by 5 bases, leaving 14 bases between them. The DNA for the CDR3 is TGTGCCAGCAGCTTTGGGCTAGCGTCCGACGAGCAGTACTTC. It encodes CASSFGLASDEQYF.

The genes are TRBV5-6 and TRBJ1-5; D remains unclear. Trimming shortened V by 2 bases and J by 1 base, and 10 bases separated the two germline ends. The CDR3 has 15 residues. Per the germline V gene, CDR1 is SGHDT and CDR2 is YYEEEE. In nucleotides, the CDR3 is TGTGCCAGCAGCTTAAGGGAGACGAGCAATCAGCCCCAGCATTTT. Translated, it gives CASSLRETSNQPQHF.

The chain carries TRBV7-2 and TRBJ1-1; a possible D gene is TRBD1 (5 bases). Germline loops: CDR1 SGHTA, CDR2 FQGNSA. V gave up 6 bases and J gave up 1 base, with 21 bases separating them. CDR3 length: 17 residues. CDR3 bases: TGTGCCAGCAGGACCTGGGACGGAGAGCGGGAGAACACTGAAGCTTTCTTT. It translates to CASRTWDGERENTEAFF.